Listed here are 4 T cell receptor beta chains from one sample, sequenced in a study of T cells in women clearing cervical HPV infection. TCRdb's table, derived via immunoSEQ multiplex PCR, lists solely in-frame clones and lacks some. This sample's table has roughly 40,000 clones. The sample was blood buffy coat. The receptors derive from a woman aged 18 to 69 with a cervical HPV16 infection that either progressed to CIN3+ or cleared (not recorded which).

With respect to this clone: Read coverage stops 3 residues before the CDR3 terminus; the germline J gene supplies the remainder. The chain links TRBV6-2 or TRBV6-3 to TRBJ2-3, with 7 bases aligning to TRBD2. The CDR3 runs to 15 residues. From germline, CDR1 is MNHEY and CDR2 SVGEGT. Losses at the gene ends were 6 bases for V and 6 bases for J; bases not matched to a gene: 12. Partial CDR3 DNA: TGTGCCAGCAGCTCAGCGGGAAACCCCCTGGATACG. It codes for CASSSAGNPLDT. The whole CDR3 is CASSSAGNPLDTQYF.

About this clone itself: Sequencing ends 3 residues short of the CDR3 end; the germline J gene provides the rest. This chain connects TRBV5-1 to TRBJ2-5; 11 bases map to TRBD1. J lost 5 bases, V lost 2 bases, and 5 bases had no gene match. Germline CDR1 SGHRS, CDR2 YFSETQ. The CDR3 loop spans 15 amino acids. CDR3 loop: CASSFDGTGGETQYF. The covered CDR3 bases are TGCGCCAGCAGCTTTGATGGGACAGGGGGGGAGACC.

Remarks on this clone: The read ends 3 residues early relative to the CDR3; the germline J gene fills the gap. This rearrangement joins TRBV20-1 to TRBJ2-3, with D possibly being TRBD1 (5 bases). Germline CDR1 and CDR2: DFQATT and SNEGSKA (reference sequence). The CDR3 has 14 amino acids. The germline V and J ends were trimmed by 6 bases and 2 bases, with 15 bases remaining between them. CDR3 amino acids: CSAWGFISTDTQYF. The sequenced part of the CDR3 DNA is TGCAGTGCGTGGGGCTTTATTTCCACAGATACG.

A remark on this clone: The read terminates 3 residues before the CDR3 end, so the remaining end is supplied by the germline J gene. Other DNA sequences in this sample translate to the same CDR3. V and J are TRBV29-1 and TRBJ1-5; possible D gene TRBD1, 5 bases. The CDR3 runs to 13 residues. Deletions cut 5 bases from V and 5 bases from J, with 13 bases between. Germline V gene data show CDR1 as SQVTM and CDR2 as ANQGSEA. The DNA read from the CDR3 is TGCAGCGTTCGGGCTGGGGGGGATCAGCCC. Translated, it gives CSVRAGGDQP. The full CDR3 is CSVRAGGDQPQHF.